These 29 T cell receptor beta chains originate from one sample sequenced in a study of T cell repertoires in ileal Crohn's disease. The repertoire was sequenced with immunoSEQ multiplex PCR; TCRdb's copy has only in-frame clones and lacks some. The data contain some 60,000 clones, roughly 91% of them singletons. Time point defined: neoterminal ileum biopsy at postoperative endoscopy, about 6 months after surgery. The material sequenced was ileal tissue. These receptors were collected from an adult with Crohn's disease.

This clone was found once. The chain is built from TRBV2 and TRBJ1-1, with 9 bases that match TRBD1. The CDR3 consists of 12 residues. V lost 6 bases, J lost 8 bases, and 4 bases stayed unmatched. CDR1 and CDR2 (germline): SNHLY, FYNNEI. CDR3 in amino acids: CASRPDRGEAFF. As DNA, the CDR3 is TGTGCCAGCAGACCTGACAGGGGGGAAGCTTTCTTT.

The rearrangement joins TRBV27 to TRBJ1-1; weak D call: TRBD1 (6 bases). Trimming left V 9 bases short and J 0 bases short, with 20 bases between. Germline V CDR1 and CDR2: MNHEY, SMNVEV (reference sequence). CDR3 size: 16 residues. The CDR3 here is CASVNLRTGMNTEAFF. The CDR3 DNA follows: TGTGCCAGTGTAAACCTCCGAACAGGGATGAACACTGAAGCTTTCTTT.

The rearrangement joins TRBV18 to TRBJ2-7, with 12 bases aligning to TRBD2. The CDR3 loop spans 14 amino acids. Germline CDR1 is KGHSH and CDR2 is LQKENI. V was clipped by 6 bases and J by 5 bases; unmatched bases: 5. CDR3 nucleotide sequence: TGTGCCAGCTCCCGGACTAGCGGGACCAACGAGCAGTACTTC. Protein product: CASSRTSGTNEQYF.

This clone was picked up a small number of times. The chain is built from TRBV6-5 and TRBJ1-2; TRBD1 agrees at 7 bases. Germline lookup yields CDR1 MNHEY and CDR2 SVGAGI. The trim removed 6 bases at V and 0 bases at J, leaving 7 bases unmatched. There are 15 residues in the CDR3. CDR3 nucleotide sequence: TGTGCCAGCAGGTCTCAGGGGGTAGCTAACTATGGCTACACCTTC. It codes for CASRSQGVANYGYTF.

V usage is TRBV6-6 and J usage is TRBJ2-1; 9 bases line up with TRBD1. The V segment lost 5 bases and the J segment 5 bases; nucleotides outside the gene matches: 10. CDR3 length: 16 residues. Germline V gene lookup returns CDR1 MNHNY and CDR2 SVGAGI (reference sequence). The CDR3 region is CASSPSNRGPNNEQFF. In nucleotides, the CDR3 is TGTGCCAGCAGTCCTTCGAACAGGGGGCCCAACAATGAGCAGTTCTTC.

The V gene is TRBV27, the J gene TRBJ2-3; TRBD1 aligns across 9 bases. V was pared by 8 bases and J by 4 bases, with 7 bases of the junction left unmatched. The CDR3 contains 14 residues. Germline V gene data show CDR1 as MNHEY and CDR2 as SMNVEV (reference sequence). The CDR3 nucleotides are TGTGCCAGCGCGGACAGGGGTTTCTCAGATACGCAGTATTTT. It specifies CASADRGFSDTQYF.

The chain combines TRBV5-4 with TRBJ1-1; 7 nucleotides agree with TRBD1. V shed 5 bases and J 6 bases; nucleotides not matched to a gene: 7. In germline, CDR1 is SGHNT, CDR2 YYREEE (reference sequence). This CDR3 is built from 13 residues. The CDR3 is CASSQRQGAEAFF. CDR3 in DNA: TGTGCCAGCAGTCAGCGACAGGGCGCTGAAGCTTTCTTT.

V is TRBV19 and J is TRBJ2-3; 8 bases agree with TRBD2. The germline V gene encodes CDR1 LNHDA and CDR2 SQIVND (reference sequence). With V trimmed by 3 bases and J by 8 bases, 1 base remained unmatched. The CDR3 is made up of 12 amino acids. CDR3 DNA sequence: TGTGCCAGTAGTATCACTAGCGGTACGCAGTATTTT. It yields the protein CASSITSGTQYF.

The chain joins TRBV7-3 to TRBJ2-3; TRBD1 matches 11 bases. The CDR3 is 15 residues long. The germline gives CDR1 SGHTA, CDR2 FQGTGA. V lost 5 bases to trimming and J lost 2 bases; unmatched junction nucleotides: 3. CDR3 amino acids: CASSADRGPTDTQYF. The CDR3 nucleotides read TGTGCCAGCAGCGCGGACAGGGGGCCCACAGATACGCAGTATTTT. Combining the CDR3 with reference TRBV7-3 and TRBJ2-3 gives the whole variable domain GAGVSQTPSNKVTEKGKYVELRCDPISGHTALYWYRQSLGQGPEFLIYFQGTGAADDSGLPNDRFFAVRPEGSVSTLKIQRTERGDSAVYLCASSADRGPTDTQYFGPGTRLTVL.

DNA for the CDR3: TGTGCCAGCAGCTCACAGGGACGGAACACTGAAGCTTTCTTT. It codes for CASSSQGRNTEAFF. The gene calls are TRBV7-2 and TRBJ1-1; TRBD1 might be the D (6 bases). V dropped 4 bases and J dropped 1 base, with 10 bases sitting between them. There are 14 residues in the CDR3. Germline CDR1 reads SGHTA; CDR2 reads FQGNSA.

This clone was seen a single time. CDR3 residues: CASTLAGGTDTQYF. CDR3 coding DNA: TGTGCCAGTACCTTAGCGGGGGGAACGGATACGCAGTATTTT. J is TRBJ2-3 and V is TRBV19, with 10 bases lining up with TRBD2. V lost 7 bases, J lost 6 bases, and 7 bases stayed unmatched. CDR1 is LNHDA, CDR2 SQIVND, per germline (reference sequence). The CDR3 covers 14 residues.

The chain links TRBV7-9 to TRBJ2-3; 8 nucleotides agree with TRBD1. V dropped 2 bases and J dropped 5; count of bases not matched to a gene: 6. The germline V gene encodes CDR1 SEHNR and CDR2 FQNEAQ (reference sequence). The CDR3 is made up of 15 amino acids. The CDR3 DNA follows: TGTGCCAGCAGCTTAATGCAGGGGGCGCGAGATACGCAGTATTTT. Translated, it gives CASSLMQGARDTQYF.

The V call is TRBV4-2, the J call TRBJ1-1; the match to TRBD1 covers 7 bases. The length of the CDR3 is 15 residues. The trim removed 3 bases at V and 1 base at J, leaving 5 bases unmatched. Germline loops: CDR1 LGHNA, CDR2 YNFKEQ. The CDR3 protein is CASSQAGTANTEAFF. In nucleotides, the CDR3 is TGTGCCAGCAGCCAGGCCGGGACAGCGAACACTGAAGCTTTCTTT.

This clone has a handful of counts. V usage is TRBV9 and J usage is TRBJ1-3; D gene uncertain. Germline V CDR1 and CDR2: SGDLS, YYNGEE. Deletions cut 2 bases from V and 4 bases from J, with 10 bases between. This CDR3 has 14 amino acids. CDR3 region: CASSVRVAGNTIYF. The CDR3 bases are TGTGCCAGCAGCGTGCGGGTTGCCGGAAACACCATATATTTT.

This chain links TRBV5-1 with TRBJ2-2; 10 nucleotides agree with TRBD1. V shed 4 bases and J 5 bases; nucleotides not matched to a gene: 5. The CDR3 runs 15 residues. In germline, CDR1 is SGHRS, CDR2 YFSETQ. The CDR3 spells CASSPGQGWTGELFF. For the CDR3, the DNA is TGCGCCAGCAGCCCGGGACAGGGGTGGACCGGGGAGCTGTTTTTT.

The chain links TRBV5-8 to TRBJ1-1; TRBD1 is a possible D gene (5 bases). Trimming shortened V by 5 bases and J by 9 bases, and 17 bases separated the two germline ends. CDR3 size: 13 residues. Per the germline V gene, CDR1 is SGHTS and CDR2 is YDEGEE. The CDR3 protein is CASSSDRPTKAFF. The CDR3 DNA is TGTGCCAGCAGTTCCGACAGACCCACGAAAGCTTTCTTT.

The rearrangement joins TRBV2 to TRBJ2-5; 7 positions match TRBD1. CDR1 SNHLY and CDR2 FYNNEI come from the germline V gene. J was trimmed by 5 bases and V by 7 bases; bases with no gene match: 10. CDR3 length: 14 residues. Here the CDR3 reads CASMWAGGRETQYF. The CDR3 DNA is TGTGCCAGCATGTGGGCAGGGGGTCGGGAGACCCAGTACTTC.

V and J are TRBV25-1 and TRBJ2-5; TRBD1 is a possible D gene (5 bases). V lost 4 bases to trimming and J lost 3 bases, with 9 bases between them. The CDR3 is made up of 13 amino acids. Per the germline V gene, CDR1 is MGHDK and CDR2 is SYGVNS. CDR3 DNA: TGTGCCAGCAGTGCCAGGGTAAAAGAGACCCAGTACTTC. Translating it yields CASSARVKETQYF.

The chain joins TRBV9 to TRBJ1-4; possibly TRBD1 for D (5 bases). The CDR3 is 14 amino acids. Per germline, CDR1 SGDLS and CDR2 YYNGEE. V was trimmed by 2 bases and J by 6 bases, leaving 11 bases between them. The CDR3 loop is CASSVRWGDEKLFF. The CDR3 nucleotides are TGTGCCAGCAGCGTTCGGTGGGGGGATGAAAAACTGTTTTTT.

The V and J genes are TRBV7-6 and TRBJ1-6; D uncertain. Germline-derived CDR1 and CDR2 are SGHVS and FNYEAQ. Trimming removed 4 bases at V and 6 bases at J, with 7 bases between. The CDR3 consists of 13 residues. CDR3 protein: CASSSTGNSPLHF. The CDR3 bases are TGTGCCAGCAGCTCGACGGGTAATTCACCCCTCCACTTT.

V gene TRBV4-3 combines with J gene TRBJ1-3; 7 bases match TRBD1. The CDR3 length is 15 residues. Trimming took 4 bases from V and 4 from J; bases not matched to a gene: 7. Germline V gene lookup returns CDR1 LGHNA and CDR2 YSLEER. The CDR3 DNA reads TGCGCCAGCAGCCTTAACAGGGGATCAGGAAACACCATATATTTT. This gives the protein CASSLNRGSGNTIYF.

This clone was detected a few times. The rearrangement links TRBV11-3 to TRBJ2-7, with D perhaps matching TRBD1 (5 bases). CDR1 is SGHNT and CDR2 is YENEEA in the germline V gene. V was trimmed by 5 bases and J by 3 bases, leaving 8 bases between them. This CDR3 is 12 amino acids long. The CDR3 loop is CASSVTGYEQYF. For the CDR3, the DNA is TGTGCCAGCAGCGTTACAGGCTACGAGCAGTACTTC.

V and J are TRBV7-9 and TRBJ2-7; possibly TRBD1 for D (7 bases). CDR1 is SEHNR, CDR2 FQNEAQ, per germline (reference sequence). This CDR3 has 16 amino acids. The V end was cut by 1 base, the J end by 2 bases, with 15 bases between. CDR3: CASSLVVRGATYEQYF. The CDR3 DNA reads as TGTGCCAGCAGCTTAGTCGTCAGGGGGGCAACCTACGAGCAGTACTTC.

This chain joins TRBV7-2 and TRBJ2-3; 8 nucleotides line up with TRBD2. The CDR3 is 18 amino acids. Germline CDR1 and CDR2: SGHTA and FQGNSA. V shed 0 bases and J 4 bases; nucleotides not matched to a gene: 12. The CDR3 DNA is TGTGCCAGCAGCTTAGCGGTTCCACGGGGGGGCATTTCAGATACGCAGTATTTT. Amino acid sequence: CASSLAVPRGGISDTQYF. Variable domain in full (rest from reference TRBV7-2 and TRBJ2-3): GAGVSQSPSNKVTEKGKDVELRCDPISGHTALYWYRQSLGQGLEFLIYFQGNSAPDKSGLPSDRFSAERTGGSVSTLTIQRTQQEDSAVYLCASSLAVPRGGISDTQYFGPGTRLTVL.

The chain links TRBV5-5 to TRBJ2-7; unclear D gene. The germline CDR1 and CDR2 sequences are SGHKS and YYEKEE (reference sequence). Trimming stripped 2 bases from V and 3 bases from J, with 3 bases between. The CDR3 contains 11 residues. CDR3 coding DNA: TGTGCCAGCAGCTTCCGCTACGAGCAGTACTTC. Translation gives CASSFRYEQYF.

The chain couples TRBV30 to TRBJ1-2; a possible D gene is TRBD1 (6 bases). The CDR3 covers 13 residues. CDR1 GTSNPN and CDR2 SVGIG come from the germline V gene (reference sequence). Trimming cost V 5 bases and J 3 bases, with 13 bases left between them. The DNA for the CDR3 is TGTGCCTGGTACCAGGACAGCCACTATGGCTACACCTTC. Protein product: CAWYQDSHYGYTF.

The chain recombines TRBV19 with TRBJ1-2; no reliable D call. The CDR3 extends over 12 amino acids. The V gene lost 3 bases and the J gene lost 4 bases, with 6 bases spanning the gap. Per germline, CDR1 LNHDA and CDR2 SQIVND (reference sequence). DNA of the CDR3: TGTGCCAGTAGTATCTCGGTCTATGGCTACACCTTC. Translated: CASSISVYGYTF.

The chain combines TRBV7-2 with TRBJ2-5; D remains unclear. Germline V gene lookup returns CDR1 SGHTA and CDR2 FQGNSA. The CDR3 is 11 amino acids. Trimming took 6 bases from V and 4 from J, leaving 6 bases between them. The CDR3 spells CASRRGETQYF. The CDR3 region has the DNA TGTGCCAGCAGGAGAGGAGAGACCCAGTACTTC.

The CDR3 sequence is CASSWDSSTDTQYF. CDR3 bases: TGTGCCAGCAGTTGGGACAGTAGCACAGATACGCAGTATTTT. The rearrangement links TRBV2 to TRBJ2-3, with TRBD1 matching 7 bases. Germline CDR1 reads SNHLY; CDR2 reads FYNNEI. With 5 bases clipped from V and 0 bases from J, the junction kept 2 bases outside the gene matches. This CDR3 has 14 amino acids.